These 8 T cell receptor beta chains originate from one sample sequenced in a study of blood T cells in healthy people across ages. Primed by a sample-barcoded 5' primer and a J-beta primer mix, a second PCR proceeded for roughly 7 to 12 cycles. TCRdb itself ran the 5' RACE reads through MiXCR, one entry per CDR3 protein. Found here are 1.2 million to 1.5 million distinct CDR3 sequences, roughly 59% of them singletons; the top ten hold approximately 7%. Sequenced sample: blood. These receptors originate from a man younger than 30 in good health.

The gene calls are TRBV4-3 and TRBJ2-4, with 7 bases matching TRBD2. The CDR3 spans 14 residues. Germline assignment: CDR1 LGHNA and CDR2 YSLEER. V lost 5 bases and J lost 10; bases outside the gene matches: 11. DNA of the CDR3: TGCGCCAGCAGCGCACCGGGACTATCGAGGATTCAGTACTTC. Protein: CASSAPGLSRIQYF.

As DNA, the CDR3 is TGTGCCAGCAGAGAACTGACAGGCCTGTCTGGGGCCAACGTCCTGACTTTC. It is translated as CASRELTGLSGANVLTF. The chain joins TRBV27 to TRBJ2-6; D perhaps matches TRBD1 (6 bases). Germline values: CDR1 MNHEY, CDR2 SMNVEV (reference sequence). This CDR3 region has 17 residues. The ends were cut back, 6 bases at V and 1 base at J, with 16 bases in the middle.

The V gene is TRBV7-9, the J gene TRBJ2-7, with 7 bases fitting TRBD2. The CDR3 spans 16 residues. V lost 3 bases, J lost 2 bases, and 10 bases stayed unmatched. Germline loops: CDR1 SEHNR, CDR2 FQNEAQ (reference sequence). In DNA form, the CDR3 reads TGTGCCAGCAGCTTCGTGGGGGGGGTGAACCCCTACGAGCAGTACTTC. Its protein is CASSFVGGVNPYEQYF.

This sequence joins TRBV29-1 and TRBJ2-1, with D perhaps matching TRBD2 (6 bases). CDR1 and CDR2 (germline): SQVTM, ANQGSEA. Trimming took 6 bases from V and 9 from J, leaving 18 bases between them. This CDR3 has 13 amino acids. CDR3 protein: CSVDGWRDPEQFF. The CDR3 DNA follows: TGCAGCGTCGACGGATGGAGGGATCCTGAGCAGTTCTTC.

The chain is built from TRBV7-2 and TRBJ2-1; the D gene is possibly TRBD1 (6 bases). The end of the DNA is better explained by TRBJ2-7, so the J call may be wrong. The CDR3 sequence is 16 residues long. The V gene's germline CDR1 is SGHTA and CDR2 FQGNSA. Written as DNA, the CDR3 is TGTGCCAGCAGCTCCAGGCCGACAGGTTCTTACAATGAGCAGTACTTC. It yields the protein CASSSRPTGSYNEQYF.

This clonotype occurred a few times. The chain recombines TRBV12-3 or TRBV12-4 with TRBJ2-5; unclear D gene. Trimming cost V 2 bases and J 5 bases, with 12 bases left between them. The CDR3 extends over 14 amino acids. The CDR3 sequence is CASSLSDFEETQYF. Here the CDR3 DNA reads TGTGCCAGCAGTTTATCGGATTTTGAGGAGACCCAGTACTTC.

V is TRBV9 and J is TRBJ2-1; TRBD1 agrees at 9 bases. Germline V lookup: CDR1 SGDLS, CDR2 YYNGEE. V lost 1 base to trimming and J lost 5 bases; unmatched junction nucleotides: 7. CDR3 length: 16 residues. CDR3 sequence (DNA): TGTGCCAGCAGCGTATTTTGGACAGGGGTAAACAATGAGCAGTTCTTC. Translating it yields CASSVFWTGVNNEQFF.

The gene calls are TRBV28 and TRBJ2-7; 9 bases are shared with TRBD1. The CDR3 extends over 16 amino acids. J lost 5 bases, V lost 6 bases, and 14 bases had no gene match. Looked up from germline, CDR1 is MDHEN and CDR2 is SYDVKM. Here the CDR3 DNA reads TGTGCCAGCAGATTTTACAGGGGGCCCAAGTTCCACGAGCAGTACTTC. Residues: CASRFYRGPKFHEQYF. Full variable domain (outside the CDR3, taken from reference TRBV28 and TRBJ2-7): DVKVTQSSRYLVKRTGEKVFLECVQDMDHENMFWYRQDPGLGLRLIYFSYDVKMKEKGDIPEGYSVSREKKERFSLILESASTNQTSMYLCASRFYRGPKFHEQYFGPGTRLTVT.